This entry features one T cell receptor (beta chain) sequence. This sample is part of a study of blood T cell repertoires in COVID-19. On the study more broadly: Some COVID-19 samples were acute and others convalescent; all came from the United States, Italy and Spain.

The CDR3 runs 18 residues. V shed 0 bases, J shed 0 bases, and the junction held 6 bases outside the gene matches. Germline V CDR1 and CDR2: ENHRY, SYGVKD. The protocol was immunoSEQ multiplex PCR, while the TCRdb copy is restricted to in-frame clones and leaves out a portion. Of about 220,000 clones in the sample, roughly 82% were seen once. The V call is TRBV10-3, the J call TRBJ2-2; 8 bases match TRBD1. The source of this sequence is a middle-aged man with active or convalescent COVID-19. The sample comprised peripheral blood. CDR3 loop: CAISESTLTGANTGELFF. The CDR3 bases are TGTGCCATCAGTGAGTCGACTCTGACAGGGGCGAACACCGGGGAGCTGTTTTTT.